Listed below are T cell receptor beta chains from one sample, sequenced in a study of blood T cells in healthy people across ages. TCRdb recomputed calls from the 5' RACE reads with MiXCR, one row per CDR3 protein. The data show some 1.4 million distinct CDR3 sequences, with 42% seen just once and less than 8% held by the top ten. Material for sequencing was blood. These receptors all come from a woman aged 18-35 years in good health. Both conserved end residues are part of each CDR3. The order of the fields is CDR3 length, V gene, D gene, clone size, J gene, CDR3 DNA, CDR3 protein. D genes are given only for firm matches. The listing skips clone size in some rows; elsewhere it reads once, few, many or a size class.

cdr3_length: 19; v_call: TRBV6-1; d_call: TRBD2; clone_size: .; j_call: TRBJ2-1; cdr3_nt: TGTGCCAGCACCTCCTCAGGACTAGCGGGAGGGGGTACCTACAATGAGCAGTTCTTC; cdr3_aa: CASTSSGLAGGGTYNEQFF
cdr3_length: 15; v_call: TRBV3-1; d_call: .; clone_size: .; j_call: TRBJ1-2; cdr3_nt: TGTGCCGGCAGCCAAGATCCGACAGGAGGCGATGGCTACACCTTC; cdr3_aa: CAGSQDPTGGDGYTF
cdr3_length: 14; v_call: TRBV29-1; d_call: .; clone_size: few; j_call: TRBJ2-7; cdr3_nt: TGCAGCGTTGTAACAGGGCGATTATCCTACGAGCAGTACTTC; cdr3_aa: CSVVTGRLSYEQYF
cdr3_length: 14; v_call: TRBV20-1; d_call: TRBD1; clone_size: few; j_call: TRBJ2-1; cdr3_nt: TGCAGTGCTAGAGCCGGGACAGAGGCAAATGAGCAGTTCTTC; cdr3_aa: CSARAGTEANEQFF
cdr3_length: 14; v_call: TRBV11-2; d_call: .; clone_size: many; j_call: TRBJ2-7; cdr3_nt: TGTGCCAGCAGTTTAGGGTTCAGTTCCTACGAGCAGTACTTC; cdr3_aa: CASSLGFSSYEQYF
cdr3_length: 14; v_call: TRBV7-8; d_call: .; clone_size: few; j_call: TRBJ2-7; cdr3_nt: TGTGCCAGCAGCTTAGATGGCTACACCTACGAGCAGTACTTC; cdr3_aa: CASSLDGYTYEQYF
cdr3_length: 16; v_call: TRBV4-1; d_call: TRBD1; clone_size: few; j_call: TRBJ1-2; cdr3_nt: TGCGCCAGCAGCCAGGAGACAGGGGGCTATGGCTATGGCTACACCTTC; cdr3_aa: CASSQETGGYGYGYTF
cdr3_length: 16; v_call: TRBV5-8; d_call: TRBD2; clone_size: .; j_call: TRBJ2-2; cdr3_nt: TGTGCCAGAAGCCAAGGACTAGCGCGGAACACCGGGGAGCTGTTTTTT; cdr3_aa: CARSQGLARNTGELFF
cdr3_length: 14; v_call: TRBV29-1; d_call: .; clone_size: once; j_call: TRBJ1-2; cdr3_nt: TGCAGCGTTGTTGGGGGAACGGGGGGGTATGGCTACACCTTC; cdr3_aa: CSVVGGTGGYGYTF
cdr3_length: 15; v_call: TRBV27; d_call: .; clone_size: .; j_call: TRBJ2-3; cdr3_nt: TGTGCCAGCAGTCTTGTTCAGGGGTTCACAGATACGCAGTATTTT; cdr3_aa: CASSLVQGFTDTQYF
cdr3_length: 17; v_call: TRBV3-1; d_call: TRBD1; clone_size: few; j_call: TRBJ2-3; cdr3_nt: TGTGCCAGCAGCCAAGGCGGACAGGGGAGGCGCACAGATACGCAGTATTTT; cdr3_aa: CASSQGGQGRRTDTQYF
cdr3_length: 13; v_call: TRBV29-1; d_call: TRBD1; clone_size: .; j_call: TRBJ1-2; cdr3_nt: TGCAGCGCTGGGACAGGGAAAACCTATGGCTACACCTTC; cdr3_aa: CSAGTGKTYGYTF
cdr3_length: 14; v_call: TRBV4-1; d_call: .; clone_size: .; j_call: TRBJ2-5; cdr3_nt: TGCGCCAGCAGCCAAGATGGGGCCTCGGAGACCCAGTACTTC; cdr3_aa: CASSQDGASETQYF
cdr3_length: 14; v_call: TRBV15; d_call: .; clone_size: .; j_call: TRBJ2-5; cdr3_nt: TGTGCCACCAGCAGAGAGCACCCCAGCAGGACCCAGTACTTC; cdr3_aa: CATSREHPSRTQYF
cdr3_length: 16; v_call: TRBV5-1; d_call: TRBD1; clone_size: .; j_call: TRBJ2-3; cdr3_nt: TGCGCCAGCAGCGGCAACAGGGGAACTAGCACAGATACGCAGTATTTT; cdr3_aa: CASSGNRGTSTDTQYF
cdr3_length: 14; v_call: TRBV3-1; d_call: .; clone_size: few; j_call: TRBJ2-7; cdr3_nt: TGTGCCAGCAGCCAAACTAGCAACTCCTACGAGCAGTACTTC; cdr3_aa: CASSQTSNSYEQYF